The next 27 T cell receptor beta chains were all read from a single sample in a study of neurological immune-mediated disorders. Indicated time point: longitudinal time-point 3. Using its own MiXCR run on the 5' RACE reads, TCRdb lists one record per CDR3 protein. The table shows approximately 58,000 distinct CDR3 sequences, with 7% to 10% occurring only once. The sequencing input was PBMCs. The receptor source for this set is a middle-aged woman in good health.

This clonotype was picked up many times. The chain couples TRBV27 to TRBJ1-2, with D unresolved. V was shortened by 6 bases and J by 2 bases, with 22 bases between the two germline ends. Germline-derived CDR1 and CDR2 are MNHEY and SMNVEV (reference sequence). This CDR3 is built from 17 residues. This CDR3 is CASSSSFSGFGNYGYTF. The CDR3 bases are TGTGCCAGCAGCTCCTCCTTTTCGGGTTTCGGGAACTATGGCTACACCTTC.

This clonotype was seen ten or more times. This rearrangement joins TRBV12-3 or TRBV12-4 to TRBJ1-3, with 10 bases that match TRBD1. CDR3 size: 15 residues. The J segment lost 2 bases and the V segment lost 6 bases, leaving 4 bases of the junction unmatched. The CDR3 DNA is TGTGCCAGCAGGTCCGGGACAGGGGCTGGAAACACCATATATTTT. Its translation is CASRSGTGAGNTIYF.

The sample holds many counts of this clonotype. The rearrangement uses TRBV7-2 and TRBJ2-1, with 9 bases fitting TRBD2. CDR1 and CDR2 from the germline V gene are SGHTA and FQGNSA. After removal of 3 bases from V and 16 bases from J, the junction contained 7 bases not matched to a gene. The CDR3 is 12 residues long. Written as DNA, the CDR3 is TGTGCCAGCAGCTTCCCCGGGACTAGCCAATTCTTC. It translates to CASSFPGTSQFF. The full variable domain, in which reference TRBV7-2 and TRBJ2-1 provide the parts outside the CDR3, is GAGVSQSPSNKVTEKGKDVELRCDPISGHTALYWYRQSLGQGLEFLIYFQGNSAPDKSGLPSDRFSAERTGGSVSTLTIQRTQQEDSAVYLCASSFPGTSQFFGPGTRLTVL.

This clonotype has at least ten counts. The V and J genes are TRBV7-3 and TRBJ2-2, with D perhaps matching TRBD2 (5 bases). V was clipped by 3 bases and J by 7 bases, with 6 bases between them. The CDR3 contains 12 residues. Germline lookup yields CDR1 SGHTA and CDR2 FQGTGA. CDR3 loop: CASSFAGGELFF. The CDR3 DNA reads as TGTGCCAGCAGCTTCGCGGGCGGGGAGCTGTTTTTT. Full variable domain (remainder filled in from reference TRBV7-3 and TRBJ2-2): GAGVSQTPSNKVTEKGKYVELRCDPISGHTALYWYRQSLGQGPEFLIYFQGTGAADDSGLPNDRFFAVRPEGSVSTLKIQRTERGDSAVYLCASSFAGGELFFGEGSRLTVL.

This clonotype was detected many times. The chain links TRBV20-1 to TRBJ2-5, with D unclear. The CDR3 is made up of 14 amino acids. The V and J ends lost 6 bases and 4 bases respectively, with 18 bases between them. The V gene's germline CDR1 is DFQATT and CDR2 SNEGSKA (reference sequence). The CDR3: CSALKVLLGETQYF. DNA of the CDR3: TGCAGTGCCCTGAAGGTCCTGTTGGGAGAGACCCAGTACTTC.

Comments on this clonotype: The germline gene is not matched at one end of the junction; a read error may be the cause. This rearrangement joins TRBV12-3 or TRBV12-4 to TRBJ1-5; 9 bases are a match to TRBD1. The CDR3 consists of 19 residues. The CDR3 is CASSHTLPGQGYSNQTQHF. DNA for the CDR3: TGTGCCAGCAGTCACACCCTGCCGGGACAGGGATATAGCAATCAGACCCAGCATTTT.

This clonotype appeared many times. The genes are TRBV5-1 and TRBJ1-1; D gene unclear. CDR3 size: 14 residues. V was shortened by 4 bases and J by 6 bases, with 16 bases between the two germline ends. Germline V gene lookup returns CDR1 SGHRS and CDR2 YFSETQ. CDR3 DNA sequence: TGCGCCAGCAGCCGGTCTCTCGAAGGCGCTGAAGCTTTCTTT. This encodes CASSRSLEGAEAFF.

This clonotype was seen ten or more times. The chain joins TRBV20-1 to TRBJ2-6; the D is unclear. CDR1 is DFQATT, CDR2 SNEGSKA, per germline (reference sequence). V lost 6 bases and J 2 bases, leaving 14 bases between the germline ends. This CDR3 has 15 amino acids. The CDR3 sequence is CSASLGRPGANVLTF. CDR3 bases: TGCAGTGCAAGTCTCGGTAGGCCTGGGGCCAACGTCCTGACTTTC.

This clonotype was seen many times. The CDR3 nucleotides read TGTGCCACCACACAGGGTGTAAACACCGGGGAGCTGTTTTTT. As protein: CATTQGVNTGELFF. The chain links TRBV6-2 or TRBV6-3 to TRBJ2-2; D might be TRBD1 (6 bases). Germline V gene data show CDR1 as MNHEY and CDR2 as SVGEGT. The V gene lost 10 bases and the J gene lost 2 bases, with 14 bases spanning the gap. The CDR3 extends over 14 amino acids.

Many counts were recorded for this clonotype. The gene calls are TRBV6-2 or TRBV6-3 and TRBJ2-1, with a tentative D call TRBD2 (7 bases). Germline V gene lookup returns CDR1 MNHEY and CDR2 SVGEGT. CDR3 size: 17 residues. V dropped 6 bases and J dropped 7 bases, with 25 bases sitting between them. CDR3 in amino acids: CASSPRGRGDAWNEQFF. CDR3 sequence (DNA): TGTGCCAGCAGCCCCAGGGGACGGGGGGACGCCTGGAATGAGCAGTTCTTC.

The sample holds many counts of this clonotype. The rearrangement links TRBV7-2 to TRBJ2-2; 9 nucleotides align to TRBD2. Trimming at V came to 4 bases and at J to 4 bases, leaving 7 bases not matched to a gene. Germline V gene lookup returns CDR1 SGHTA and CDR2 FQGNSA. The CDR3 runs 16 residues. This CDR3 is CASSYRLAVSTGELFF. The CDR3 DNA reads TGTGCCAGCAGCTATAGACTAGCGGTGAGCACCGGGGAGCTGTTTTTT. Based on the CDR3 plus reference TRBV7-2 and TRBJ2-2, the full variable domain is GAGVSQSPSNKVTEKGKDVELRCDPISGHTALYWYRQSLGQGLEFLIYFQGNSAPDKSGLPSDRFSAERTGGSVSTLTIQRTQQEDSAVYLCASSYRLAVSTGELFFGEGSRLTVL.

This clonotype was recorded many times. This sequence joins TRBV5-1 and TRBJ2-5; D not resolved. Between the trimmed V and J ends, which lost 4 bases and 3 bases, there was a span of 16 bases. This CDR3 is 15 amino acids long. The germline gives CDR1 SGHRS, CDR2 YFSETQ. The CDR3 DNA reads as TGCGCCAGCAGCCCGACCCCGACGCGTGAAGAGACCCAGTACTTC. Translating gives CASSPTPTREETQYF.

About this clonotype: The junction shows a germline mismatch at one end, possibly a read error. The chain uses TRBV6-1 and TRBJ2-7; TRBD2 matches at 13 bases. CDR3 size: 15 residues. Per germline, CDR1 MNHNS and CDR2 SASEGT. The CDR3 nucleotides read TGTGCCAGCAGTGCGGGACTAGCGGGAATATACGCGCAGTACTTC. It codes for CASSAGLAGIYAQYF.

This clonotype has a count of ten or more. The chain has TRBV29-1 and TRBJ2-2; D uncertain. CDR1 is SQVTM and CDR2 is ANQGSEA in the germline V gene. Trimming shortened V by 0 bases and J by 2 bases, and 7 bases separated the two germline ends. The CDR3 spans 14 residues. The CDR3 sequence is CSVEDLFNTGELFF. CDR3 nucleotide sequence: TGCAGCGTTGAAGATCTCTTTAACACCGGGGAGCTGTTTTTT.

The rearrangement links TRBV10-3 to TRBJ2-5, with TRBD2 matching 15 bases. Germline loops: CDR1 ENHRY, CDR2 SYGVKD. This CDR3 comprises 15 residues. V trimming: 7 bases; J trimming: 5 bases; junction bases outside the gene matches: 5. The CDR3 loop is CAIKGTSGGYETQYF. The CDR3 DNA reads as TGTGCCATCAAAGGGACTAGCGGGGGGTATGAGACCCAGTACTTC.

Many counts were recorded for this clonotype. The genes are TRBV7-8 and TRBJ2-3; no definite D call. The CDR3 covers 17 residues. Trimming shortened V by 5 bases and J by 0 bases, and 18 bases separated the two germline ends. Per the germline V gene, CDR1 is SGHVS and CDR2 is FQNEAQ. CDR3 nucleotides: TGTGCCAGCAGCCCTTGGAGAGACCCCCTGAGCACAGATACGCAGTATTTT. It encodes CASSPWRDPLSTDTQYF. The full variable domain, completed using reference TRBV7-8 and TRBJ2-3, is GAGVSQSPRYKVAKRGQDVALRCDPISGHVSLFWYQQALGQGPEFLTYFQNEAQLDKSGLPSDRFFAERPEGSVSTLKIQRTQQEDSAVYLCASSPWRDPLSTDTQYFGPGTRLTVL.

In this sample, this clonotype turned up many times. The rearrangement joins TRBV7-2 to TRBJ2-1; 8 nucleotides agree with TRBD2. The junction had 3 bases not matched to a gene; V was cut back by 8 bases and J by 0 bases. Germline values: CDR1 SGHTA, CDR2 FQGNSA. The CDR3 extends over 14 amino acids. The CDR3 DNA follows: TGTGCCAGCGGAAGCGGGAGCTCCTACAATGAGCAGTTCTTC. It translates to CASGSGSSYNEQFF.

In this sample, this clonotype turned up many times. The CDR3 reads CSGSLAGEETQYF. In DNA, the CDR3 is TGCAGTGGGTCGCTAGCGGGGGAGGAGACCCAGTACTTC. This chain links TRBV20-1 with TRBJ2-5, with 10 bases lining up with TRBD2. Germline values: CDR1 DFQATT, CDR2 SNEGSKA (reference sequence). This CDR3 region has 13 residues. V gave up 7 bases and J gave up 5 bases; unmatched junction bases: 7.

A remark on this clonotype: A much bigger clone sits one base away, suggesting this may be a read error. This CDR3 is CTTSRGEGTEAFF. The CDR3 DNA reads as TGTACCACCTCACGGGGGGAGGGAACTGAAGCTTTCTTT. The chain recombines TRBV2 with TRBJ1-1, with a possible D match to TRBD1 (5 bases). The germline V gene has CDR1 SNHLY and CDR2 FYNNEI. This CDR3 region has 13 residues.

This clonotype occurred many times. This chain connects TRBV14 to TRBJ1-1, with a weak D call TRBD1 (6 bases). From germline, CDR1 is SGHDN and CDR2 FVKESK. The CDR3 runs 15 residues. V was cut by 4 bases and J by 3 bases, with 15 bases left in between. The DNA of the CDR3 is TGTGCCAGCAGCCCCACAGGGAGTACGGACACTGAAGCTTTCTTT. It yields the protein CASSPTGSTDTEAFF.

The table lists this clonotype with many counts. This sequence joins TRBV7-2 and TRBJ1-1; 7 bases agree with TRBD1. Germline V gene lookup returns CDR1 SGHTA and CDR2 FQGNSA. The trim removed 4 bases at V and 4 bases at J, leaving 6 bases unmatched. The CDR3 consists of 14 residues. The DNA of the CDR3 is TGTGCCAGCAGCTCCAGGGGGGAGGTCACTGAAGCTTTCTTT. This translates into CASSSRGEVTEAFF.

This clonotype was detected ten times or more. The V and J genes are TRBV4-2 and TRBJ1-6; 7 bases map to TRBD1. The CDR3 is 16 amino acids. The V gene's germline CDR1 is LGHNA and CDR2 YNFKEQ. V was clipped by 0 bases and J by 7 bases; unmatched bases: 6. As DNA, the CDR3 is TGTGCCAGCAGCCAAGATTGGACAGGTAGAAATTCACCCCTCCACTTT. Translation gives CASSQDWTGRNSPLHF.

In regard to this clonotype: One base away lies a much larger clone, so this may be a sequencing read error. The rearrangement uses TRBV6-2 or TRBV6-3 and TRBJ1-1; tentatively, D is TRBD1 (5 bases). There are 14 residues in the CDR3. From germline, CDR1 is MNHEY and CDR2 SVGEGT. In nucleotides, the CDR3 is TGTGCCGGCAGTTTCCTTGAGACCAGGGTGGAAGCTTTCTTT. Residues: CAGSFLETRVEAFF.

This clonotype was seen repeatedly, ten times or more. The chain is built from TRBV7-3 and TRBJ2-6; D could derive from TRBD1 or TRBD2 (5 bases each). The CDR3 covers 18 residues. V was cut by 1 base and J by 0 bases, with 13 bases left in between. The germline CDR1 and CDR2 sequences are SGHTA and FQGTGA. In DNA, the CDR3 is TGTGCCAGCAGCTTAAATGGGGGATCCCTCTCTGGGGCCAACGTCCTGACTTTC. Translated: CASSLNGGSLSGANVLTF. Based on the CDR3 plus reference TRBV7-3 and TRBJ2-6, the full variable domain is GAGVSQTPSNKVTEKGKYVELRCDPISGHTALYWYRQSLGQGPEFLIYFQGTGAADDSGLPNDRFFAVRPEGSVSTLKIQRTERGDSAVYLCASSLNGGSLSGANVLTFGAGSRLTVL.

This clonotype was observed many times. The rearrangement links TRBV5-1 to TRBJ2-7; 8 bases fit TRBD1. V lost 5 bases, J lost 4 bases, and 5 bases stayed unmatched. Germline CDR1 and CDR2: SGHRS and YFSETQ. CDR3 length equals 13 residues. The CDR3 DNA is TGCGCCAGCAGTTCCGGGACAGGTTACGAGCAGTACTTC. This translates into CASSSGTGYEQYF.

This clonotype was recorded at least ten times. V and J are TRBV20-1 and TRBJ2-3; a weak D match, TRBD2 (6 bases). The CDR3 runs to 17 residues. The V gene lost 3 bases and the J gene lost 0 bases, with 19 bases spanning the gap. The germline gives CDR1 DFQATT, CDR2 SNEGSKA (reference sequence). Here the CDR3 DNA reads TGCAGTGCTAGTGAATTAACGCTAGCGAGGAGCACAGATACGCAGTATTTT. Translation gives CSASELTLARSTDTQYF.

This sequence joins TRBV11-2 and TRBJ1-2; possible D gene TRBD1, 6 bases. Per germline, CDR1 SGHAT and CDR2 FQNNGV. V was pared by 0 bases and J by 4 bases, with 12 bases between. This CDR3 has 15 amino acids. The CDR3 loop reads CASSLEAGEGYGYTF. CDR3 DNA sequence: TGTGCCAGCAGCTTAGAAGCAGGGGAGGGCTATGGCTACACCTTC.